These T cell receptor beta chains were read from a single sample in a study of T-cell reconstitution after alpha-beta-depleted transplantation in children. TCRdb independently ran MiXCR on the PCR reads; one entry per CDR3 protein. The sample has approximately 240,000 distinct CDR3 sequences, 7.5% to 10% seen once. The sequenced sample was PBMCs from the stem cell graft donor, obtained from the stem cell graft. These receptors came from a human donor who donated a stem cell graft to a child with SCID. Each CDR3 is given with its conserved first and last residue.

TRBV12-3/TRBV12-4	TRBJ2-7	CASSSKDSLKFYEQYF
TRBV5-1	TRBJ2-1	CASRLRYTDNEQFF
TRBV4-1	TRBJ1-1	CASSPAYIPLPGLEVYFEGTEAFF
TRBV6-1	TRBJ2-3	CASSRLAGAPEDTQYF
TRBV5-1	TRBJ2-2	CASKGASHTGELFF
TRBV5-1	TRBJ2-7	CASSLGAAGDYEQYF
TRBV7-8	TRBJ2-1	CASSLVGAYPSYNEQFF
TRBV21-1	TRBJ1-1	CASSKEETRLNEAFF
TRBV20-1	TRBJ2-2	CSARASSQYTGELFF
TRBV12-3/TRBV12-4	TRBJ2-7	CASSHGLVEQYF
TRBV10-3	TRBJ2-3	CAIRPGPFPSTDTQYF
TRBV4-2	TRBJ1-2	CASSHDPANYGYTF
TRBV5-4	TRBJ2-1	CASSLAVGSGVFSYNEQFF
TRBV5-1	TRBJ2-3	CASSLRQLTDTQYF
TRBV30	TRBJ1-1	CAWSPTRGEAFF
TRBV4-2	TRBJ2-1	CASSQETSGGAFYEQFF
TRBV28	TRBJ2-7	CASSPSGTAYEQYF
TRBV20-1	TRBJ2-2	CSASGIGTDTGELFF
TRBV11-3	TRBJ2-1	CASSLVVLAGRNYNEQFF
TRBV6-5	TRBJ2-3	CASSYGTSVGPTDTQYF
TRBV24-1	TRBJ1-6	CATSEEDRSYNSPLHF
TRBV4-1	TRBJ1-3	CASSQDGQFSGNTIYF
TRBV5-5	TRBJ2-7	CASSIGTGDHEQYF
TRBV27	TRBJ1-6	CASTSSPLHF
TRBV25-1	TRBJ2-1	CASSSGGGYNEQFF
TRBV7-8	TRBJ2-3	CASSRLAGTDTQYF
TRBV10-3	TRBJ1-4	CAISERQGSNEKLFF
TRBV7-6	TRBJ2-7	CASSLGGPPNSYEQYF
TRBV7-9	TRBJ2-7	CASSHPPFPRAPYEQYF
TRBV20-1	TRBJ2-6	CCASGPGSNSGANVLTF
TRBV20-1	TRBJ2-2	CSAQSGSPTAGELFF
TRBV9	TRBJ2-5	CASSVSGEDIETQYF
TRBV6-5	TRBJ2-7	CASSYNPGYEQYF
TRBV15	TRBJ2-3	CATSSSGGPSDTQYF
TRBV10-2	TRBJ1-6	CASRVGDSPLHF
TRBV5-1	TRBJ2-3	CASSLKRGRSWLDPADTQYF
TRBV27	TRBJ1-1	CASSPATENTEAFF
TRBV6-1	TRBJ2-7	CASTPLGGQAPYEQYF
TRBV15	TRBJ2-7	CATSLTESYEQYF
TRBV5-5	TRBJ1-2	CASSEGSNYGYTF
TRBV6-1	TRBJ2-7	CASTRKGAGPYEQYF
TRBV2	TRBJ1-2	CASSEVSSYGYTF
TRBV7-2	TRBJ2-1	CASSLYEQFF
TRBV5-1	TRBJ2-7	CASSLDGDTSYEQYF
TRBV20-1	TRBJ2-5	CSASTSRHSETQYF
TRBV25-1	TRBJ1-4	CASSASWTSGNEKLFF
TRBV19	TRBJ2-3	CASRKQGRQDTQYF
TRBV7-9	TRBJ2-5	CASSSQTALGETQYF
TRBV12-3/TRBV12-4	TRBJ1-5	CASSLWHGQPQHF
TRBV27	TRBJ1-2	CASRPQTGQGARGYTF
TRBV2	TRBJ2-1	CASSGGPWDEQFF
TRBV20-1	TRBJ2-7	CSATTSGTGTSYEQYF